This TCR beta chain emerged from a study of blood T cell repertoires in COVID-19. Study-level background: Spain, Italy and the United States supplied samples that represented acute and convalescent COVID-19. PBMCs, B-cell-depleted T cells, or T cells were the source of the cDNA or gDNA that made up the material.

The germline V gene has CDR1 MNHEY and CDR2 SVGEGT. This CDR3 comprises 17 residues. Trimming at V came to 4 bases and at J to 4 bases, leaving 14 bases not matched to a gene. TCRdb's copy holds only in-frame clones and misses some; the assay was immunoSEQ multiplex PCR. Counted here are about 150,000 clones, over 75% occurring once; the ten biggest clones make up 35% to 55%. The chain carries TRBV6-2 or TRBV6-3 and TRBJ2-3; 7 positions agree with TRBD2. The sequenced sample consisted of peripheral blood. This sequence originates from a human donor in a cohort sampled during active COVID-19. CDR3 sequence: CASSSPPGGRTSDTQYF. CDR3 coding DNA: TGTGCCAGCAGTTCCCCCCCGGGCGGGAGAACTTCAGATACGCAGTATTTT.